This T cell receptor beta chain is drawn from a study of metastatic and nonmetastatic thyroid tumors. Trimming took off 3 bases at V and 0 bases at J, with 9 bases between the two ends. This CDR3 comprises 15 residues. Germline assignment: CDR1 KGHSH and CDR2 LQKENI. TCRdb reanalyzed the PCR reads with MiXCR. In the table there are around 70,000 clones, less than 20% of which are singletons. No treatment had been given to any patient before thyroid surgery. The table lists this clone with many counts. Sequencing was carried out using blood. The V and J genes are TRBV18 and TRBJ1-3; D possibly corresponds to TRBD1 (5 bases). The TCR comes from a female donor with papillary thyroid cancer or a benign thyroid nodule (not recorded which). Some clones in this sample may be carry-over from other donors' samples. The CDR3 DNA reads as TGTGCCAGCTCACCCGACAGCCGCTCTGGAAACACCATATATTTT. Its translation is CASSPDSRSGNTIYF.